This T cell receptor (beta chain) was profiled in a study of shared T cell receptors in the human thymus. The assay was immunoSEQ multiplex PCR, and TCRdb's table has in-frame clones only and misses some. This table holds over 450,000 clones, around 78% found once. The length of the CDR3 is 15 residues. The J segment lost 4 bases and the V segment lost 4 bases, leaving 8 bases of the junction unmatched. Looked up from germline, CDR1 is SGHDT and CDR2 is YYEEEE. Another study also made use of these data, one on human thymus T cells. That work adds: It was from resections taken during corrective heart surgery that the thymus tissue came. Thymic repertoires of unrelated individuals were reported in related research to overlap highly.

Input material: thymocytes. V and J are TRBV5-6 and TRBJ2-7, with 10 nucleotides matching TRBD2. The sequence was obtained from a boy under two years old with a congenital heart defect. The CDR3 bases are TGTGCCAGCAGCGTGGGTCCAGCGGGGGGGTACGAGCAGTACTTC. Protein: CASSVGPAGGYEQYF. Together with reference TRBV5-6 and TRBJ2-7, the CDR3 gives the full variable domain: DAGVTQSPTHLIKTRGQQVTLRCSPKSGHDTVSWYQQALGQGPQFIFQYYEEEERQRGNFPDRFSGHQFPNYSSELNVNALLLGDSALYLCASSVGPAGGYEQYFGPGTRLTVT.